A single sample gave rise to the 18 T cell receptor beta chains below, sequenced in a study of control samples from healthy donors and cancer patients. This table comes from immunoSEQ multiplex PCR, and its TCRdb copy is limited to in-frame clones, with some not included. The data hold more than 140,000 clones, with around 90% observed a single time. The specimen sequenced was blood. Receptor source: a man aged 18 to 29 in good health.

In DNA, the CDR3 is TGCGCCAGCAGCCAAGGAGACGGAAGGGGGGCCTATGGCTACACCTTC. Residues: CASSQGDGRGAYGYTF. The chain has TRBV4-1 and TRBJ1-2; D perhaps matches TRBD1 (6 bases). Germline loops: CDR1 MGHRA, CDR2 YSYEKL. The CDR3 is made up of 16 amino acids. V was pared by 1 base and J by 4 bases, with 16 bases between.

This sequence joins TRBV4-2 and TRBJ2-3; TRBD2 aligns across 8 bases. CDR1 and CDR2 from the germline V gene are LGHNA and YNFKEQ. CDR3 size: 17 residues. The J segment lost 4 bases and the V segment lost 0 bases, leaving 9 bases of the junction unmatched. The CDR3 region is CASSQEGEGGRSDTQYF. The CDR3 DNA is TGTGCCAGCAGCCAAGAGGGAGAGGGCGGGAGGTCAGATACGCAGTATTTT.

The chain links TRBV3-1 (or the pseudogene TRBV3-2) to TRBJ1-2, with 8 bases identical to TRBD1. V dropped 1 base and J dropped 7; count of bases not matched to a gene: 5. This CDR3 is 14 amino acids long. CDR1 LGHDT and CDR2 YNNKEL come from the germline V gene (reference sequence). CDR3 amino acids: CASSQGAGGGGYTF. The DNA for the CDR3 is TGTGCCAGCAGCCAAGGGGCAGGGGGCGGTGGCTACACCTTC.

This clone was observed a handful of times. The chain links TRBV5-6 to TRBJ1-3; no clear D. This CDR3 has 15 residues. The V end was cut by 2 bases, the J end by 4 bases, with 13 bases between. CDR1 and CDR2 (germline): SGHDT, YYEEEE. CDR3 sequence: CASSFGNRKGNTIYF. For the CDR3, the DNA is TGTGCCAGCAGCTTCGGGAATCGTAAGGGAAACACCATATATTTT.

The chain joins TRBV7-9 to TRBJ1-4; the D is unclear. The CDR3 is made up of 14 amino acids. Germline V CDR1 and CDR2: SEHNR, FQNEAQ (reference sequence). V was shortened by 5 bases and J by 5 bases, with 12 bases between the two germline ends. The CDR3 DNA sequence: TGTGCCAGCAGCCCCCCGGTTCGAAATGAAAAACTGTTTTTT. Amino acid sequence: CASSPPVRNEKLFF.

The V call is TRBV28, the J call TRBJ2-7; maybe TRBD1 (5 bases). V was clipped by 2 bases and J by 1 base, with 12 bases between them. Germline lookup yields CDR1 MDHEN and CDR2 SYDVKM. This CDR3 has 15 residues. CDR3: CASSLQQDVSYEQYF. The CDR3 DNA sequence: TGTGCCAGCAGTTTACAACAGGACGTTTCCTACGAGCAGTACTTC.

The chain joins TRBV5-1 to TRBJ2-5; D is unresolved. The germline CDR1 and CDR2 sequences are SGHRS and YFSETQ. The CDR3 is 13 residues long. V lost 0 bases, J lost 2 bases, and 5 bases lay in between. Here the CDR3 DNA reads TGCGCCAGCAGCTTGGGACTTCAAGAGACCCAGTACTTC. Translated: CASSLGLQETQYF.

The count of this clone is one. This chain connects TRBV4-1 to TRBJ1-4, with D unclear. CDR1 is MGHRA, CDR2 YSYEKL, per germline. The V and J ends lost 4 bases and 4 bases respectively, with 13 bases between them. The CDR3 is made up of 15 amino acids. Here the CDR3 reads CASSLLAGLNEKLFF. DNA of the CDR3: TGCGCCAGCAGCCTACTGGCAGGCCTTAATGAAAAACTGTTTTTT.

This clone was counted once. The genes are TRBV6-5 and TRBJ2-2, with unresolved D. Germline V gene sequence: CDR1 MNHEY, CDR2 SVGAGI. Trimming removed 2 bases at V and 4 bases at J, with 11 bases between. The CDR3 runs 15 residues. The DNA for the CDR3 is TGTGCCAGCAGTTACATTCCGGGTCCCACCGGGGAGCTGTTTTTT. It yields the protein CASSYIPGPTGELFF.

This clone has a single count. The chain is built from TRBV6-5 and TRBJ2-7; D tentatively fits TRBD1 or TRBD2 (5 bases each). This CDR3 region has 14 residues. Germline V gene data show CDR1 as MNHEY and CDR2 as SVGAGI. Trimming left V 6 bases short and J 2 bases short, with 14 bases between. This chain's CDR3 is CASRALGTAYEQYF. The DNA of the CDR3 is TGTGCCAGCAGAGCACTGGGGACGGCCTACGAGCAGTACTTC.

The chain links TRBV4-1 to TRBJ2-7; D gene unclear. There are 15 residues in the CDR3. V was clipped by 0 bases and J by 3 bases, with 12 bases between them. CDR1 is MGHRA, CDR2 YSYEKL, per germline. CDR3 amino acids: CASSQEFNRNYEQYF. CDR3 in DNA: TGCGCCAGCAGCCAAGAATTCAACAGAAACTACGAGCAGTACTTC.

This rearrangement joins TRBV12-3 or TRBV12-4 to TRBJ2-5; D not certain. This CDR3 has 13 residues. Trimming left V 3 bases short and J 1 base short, with 6 bases between. In DNA form, the CDR3 reads TGTGCCAGCAGTTTTGCCAGCCAAGAGACCCAGTACTTC. Translated, it gives CASSFASQETQYF.

The chain employs TRBV5-6 and TRBJ2-7; 7 bases are shared with TRBD1. With V trimmed by 3 bases and J by 7 bases, 1 base remained unmatched. Germline lookup yields CDR1 SGHDT and CDR2 YYEEEE. The CDR3 loop spans 11 amino acids. CDR3 DNA: TGTGCCAGCAGCTCGACAGGGGAGCAGTACTTC. It specifies CASSSTGEQYF.

The chain is built from TRBV29-1 and TRBJ1-1, with D tentatively TRBD1 (5 bases). This CDR3 has 13 residues. Trimming pared 4 bases from V and 2 bases from J, leaving 11 bases between. The germline V gene has CDR1 SQVTM and CDR2 ANQGSEA. This CDR3 reads CSVATGLNTEAFF. The CDR3 nucleotides read TGCAGCGTTGCTACAGGTTTAAACACTGAAGCTTTCTTT.

On this clone: A junction end diverges from the germline sequence, so it may reflect a read error. V is TRBV2 and J is TRBJ1-4, with D maybe TRBD1 (6 bases). CDR1 and CDR2 from the germline V gene are SNHLY and FYNNEI. The CDR3 is 14 amino acids. CDR3 loop: CASREGGVGEKLFF. The CDR3 DNA sequence: TGTGCCAGCAGAGAAGGGGGGGTAGGTGAAAAACTGTTTTTT.

The rearrangement links TRBV5-1 to TRBJ2-5; TRBD1 aligns across 9 bases. CDR3 length equals 15 residues. V dropped 4 bases and J dropped 5; count of bases not matched to a gene: 9. Germline loops: CDR1 SGHRS, CDR2 YFSETQ. The CDR3 region is CASSPGQGSGETQYF. The CDR3 bases are TGCGCCAGCAGCCCGGGACAGGGAAGTGGGGAGACCCAGTACTTC. The variable domain in full, with the rest retrieved from reference TRBV5-1 and TRBJ2-5, is KAGVTQTPRYLIKTRGQQVTLSCSPISGHRSVSWYQQTPGQGLQFLFEYFSETQRNKGNFPGRFSGRQFSNSRSEMNVSTLELGDSALYLCASSPGQGSGETQYFGPGTRLLVL.

V usage is TRBV3-1 (or the pseudogene TRBV3-2) and J usage is TRBJ1-2; D is perhaps TRBD1 (6 bases). With 7 bases removed from V and 2 bases from J, the gap between germline ends came to 11 bases. The CDR3 has 13 residues. Germline V gene sequence: CDR1 LGHDT, CDR2 YNNKEL (reference sequence). The CDR3 region is CASNPGTNYGYTF. The CDR3 region has the DNA TGTGCCAGCAACCCCGGGACAAACTATGGCTACACCTTC.

The rearrangement uses TRBV19 and TRBJ2-7; D possibly uses TRBD1 or TRBD2 (5 bases each). The CDR3 consists of 14 residues. The V and J ends lost 3 bases and 2 bases respectively, with 11 bases between them. Per the germline V gene, CDR1 is LNHDA and CDR2 is SQIVND (reference sequence). The CDR3 reads CASSIGDGPYEQYF. The CDR3 nucleotides read TGTGCCAGTAGTATTGGGGACGGGCCCTACGAGCAGTACTTC. Full variable domain (rest looked up from reference TRBV19 and TRBJ2-7): DGGITQSPKYLFRKEGQNVTLSCEQNLNHDAMYWYRQDPGQGLRLIYYSQIVNDFQKGDIAEGYSVSREKKESFPLTVTSAQKNPTAFYLCASSIGDGPYEQYFGPGTRLTVT.